This T cell receptor beta chain derives from a study of shared clonotypes between healthy human individuals. Study at large: Plates per donor: three CD4 naive, three CD4 memory, two CD8 naive, one CD8 memory. Notes on the study in general: The sharing of approximately 4.6% of naive CD4 clonotypes was seen across a handful of donors. Generation probability values for non-shared clonotypes were lower than those for clonotypes shared by all four donors.

Profiled with immunoSEQ multiplex PCR; TCRdb holds only in-frame clones, not every one. Altogether about 520,000 clones are present, 95% to 97% being singletons, with the ten largest covering 0.05% to 0.08%. Into CD45RA+ naive and CD45RA-negative memory subsets, the CD4+ cells were split. Notes on this clone: No antigen is known for it.

The CDR3 totals 12 residues. Trimming left V 3 bases short and J 6 bases short, with 10 bases between. Germline values: CDR1 SGDLS, CDR2 YYNGEE. The sample was naive CD4+ T cells sorted from blood. Indicated subset: CD45RA+ positively selected. V usage is TRBV9 and J usage is TRBJ2-7, with D maybe TRBD1 (6 bases). The TCR originated in a woman younger than 45 in good health. CDR3 sequence reads: CASSGQASEQYF. The CDR3 region has the DNA TGTGCCAGCAGCGGACAGGCCAGCGAGCAGTACTTC. The whole variable domain, filled in from reference TRBV9 and TRBJ2-7, reads DSGVTQTPKHLITATGQRVTLRCSPRSGDLSVYWYQQSLDQGLQFLIQYYNGEERAKGNILERFSAQQFPDLHSELNLSSLELGDSALYFCASSGQASEQYFGPGTRLTVT.